The 27 T cell receptor beta chains below come from one sample, sequenced in a study of cytomegalovirus exposure and HLA in healthy donors. TCRdb keeps only in-frame clones here, not all; method: immunoSEQ multiplex PCR. There are approximately 300,000 clones in the sample; around 90% occur only once, and more than 0.9% lies in the top ten. What was sequenced was PBMCs. These receptors all come from a woman aged 30 to 39 in good health and CMV-seropositive.

This clone was counted between two and nine times. The CDR3, as DNA: TGTGCCAGCAGTCGAAACAGGGCTACCGAGACCCAGTACTTC. Residues: CASSRNRATETQYF. The V gene is TRBV7-8, the J gene TRBJ2-5, with a possible D match to TRBD1 (6 bases). CDR1 SGHVS and CDR2 FQNEAQ come from the germline V gene. Trimming removed 6 bases from V and 5 bases from J, with 16 bases in between. This CDR3 has 14 amino acids.

The chain is built from TRBV21-1 and TRBJ2-7. TRBV21-1 is a recognized pseudogene. The CDR3 extends over 16 amino acids. CDR3 nucleotides: TGTGCCAGCAGCACCACGGGACGAACTCCTTCCTACGAGCAGTACTTC. Residues: CASSTTGRTPSYEQYF.

V usage is TRBV5-1 and J usage is TRBJ2-7; a weak D match, TRBD1 (5 bases). This CDR3 comprises 15 residues. Germline lookup yields CDR1 SGHRS and CDR2 YFSETQ. Trimming stripped 4 bases from V and 1 base from J, with 15 bases between. The CDR3: CASSLEWTLSYEQYF. The CDR3 nucleotides read TGCGCCAGCAGCCTAGAATGGACACTGTCCTACGAGCAGTACTTC.

This clone was detected only a few times. The chain couples TRBV19 to TRBJ2-7; 9 positions agree with TRBD1. Germline trimming cut 5 bases from V and 2 bases from J; bases unmatched to any gene: 4. Germline V lookup: CDR1 LNHDA, CDR2 SQIVND (reference sequence). The CDR3 runs to 14 residues. As DNA, the CDR3 is TGTGCCAGTAGTCCGAGACAGGGGGCCTACGAGCAGTACTTC. Its protein product is CASSPRQGAYEQYF.

This chain links TRBV28 with TRBJ1-1, with TRBD1 as a possible D gene (5 bases). Germline lookup yields CDR1 MDHEN and CDR2 SYDVKM. CDR3 length: 14 residues. The V gene lost 3 bases and the J gene lost 1 base, with 9 bases spanning the gap. DNA of the CDR3: TGTGCCAGCAGTTTGATCACAGGGAACACTGAAGCTTTCTTT. This gives the protein CASSLITGNTEAFF. Full variable domain (missing parts from reference TRBV28 and TRBJ1-1): DVKVTQSSRYLVKRTGEKVFLECVQDMDHENMFWYRQDPGLGLRLIYFSYDVKMKEKGDIPEGYSVSREKKERFSLILESASTNQTSMYLCASSLITGNTEAFFGQGTRLTVV.

This clone turned up a few times. This chain uses TRBV27 with TRBJ1-2, with unresolved D. Per germline, CDR1 MNHEY and CDR2 SMNVEV (reference sequence). CDR3 size: 14 residues. With 0 bases removed from V and 6 bases from J, the gap between germline ends came to 11 bases. The CDR3 region is CASSLSGGLDGYTF. Here the CDR3 DNA reads TGTGCCAGCAGTTTATCAGGTGGACTCGATGGCTACACCTTC.

The V and J genes are TRBV27 and TRBJ2-1; TRBD2 might be the D (6 bases). The CDR3 loop spans 14 amino acids. Trimming left V 3 bases short and J 8 bases short, with 14 bases between. Germline V CDR1 and CDR2: MNHEY, SMNVEV (reference sequence). The chain's CDR3 is CASSLLTGEDEQFF. CDR3 DNA sequence: TGTGCCAGCAGTTTGTTGACGGGAGAGGATGAGCAGTTCTTC.

The rearrangement joins TRBV29-1 to TRBJ2-7; D is perhaps TRBD1 (6 bases). Looked up from germline, CDR1 is SQVTM and CDR2 is ANQGSEA. V lost 5 bases and J lost 3, with 14 bases in between. This CDR3 region has 13 residues. The CDR3 loop is CSVSRQESYEQYF. CDR3 bases: TGCAGCGTTTCTCGACAGGAGAGCTACGAGCAGTACTTC.

The chain has TRBV27 and TRBJ1-3; D call uncertain. Trimming stripped 10 bases from V and 4 bases from J, with 11 bases between. This CDR3 is built from 12 residues. The germline V gene encodes CDR1 MNHEY and CDR2 SMNVEV (reference sequence). This CDR3 is CATKDRGNTIYF. For the CDR3, the DNA is TGTGCCACCAAGGATAGGGGAAACACCATATATTTT.

The chain joins TRBV9 to TRBJ1-1, with TRBD1 matching 7 bases. This CDR3 contains 14 residues. Germline CDR1 is SGDLS and CDR2 is YYNGEE. Unmatched junction bases numbered 4, after V lost 4 bases and J lost 1 base. The CDR3 DNA is TGTGCCAGCAGCTTGGGGACAGAGAACACTGAAGCTTTCTTT. Its translation is CASSLGTENTEAFF.

The gene calls are TRBV6-5 and TRBJ1-3; the D gene is possibly TRBD1 (5 bases). CDR1 and CDR2 from the germline V gene are MNHEY and SVGAGI. V was cut by 4 bases and J by 1 base, with 8 bases left in between. CDR3 length: 14 residues. The CDR3 spells CASSWGLSGNTIYF. For the CDR3, the DNA is TGTGCCAGCAGTTGGGGACTATCTGGAAACACCATATATTTT.

The genes are TRBV6-1 and TRBJ1-2; D may be TRBD1 (6 bases). The CDR3 spans 15 residues. Deletions cut 3 bases from V and 4 bases from J, with 15 bases between. Germline V gene lookup returns CDR1 MNHNS and CDR2 SASEGT. The CDR3 sequence is CASSDRPGDLYGYTF. CDR3 DNA sequence: TGTGCCAGCAGTGATCGACCAGGGGACCTCTATGGCTACACCTTC.

The chain links TRBV7-9 to TRBJ1-5; maybe TRBD1 (6 bases). V was trimmed by 6 bases and J by 0 bases, leaving 12 bases between them. Germline V gene lookup returns CDR1 SEHNR and CDR2 FQNEAQ (reference sequence). CDR3 length equals 15 residues. This CDR3 is CASSLQGSSNQPQHF. In nucleotides, the CDR3 is TGTGCCAGCAGTTTACAGGGTAGTAGCAATCAGCCCCAGCATTTT.

V gene TRBV4-1 combines with J gene TRBJ2-1, with D unresolved. From germline, CDR1 is MGHRA and CDR2 YSYEKL. V was pared by 1 base and J by 6 bases, with 4 bases between. The CDR3 has 12 amino acids. The CDR3 nucleotides read TGCGCCAGCAGCCAAGGCCCCAATGAGCAGTTCTTC. Translated: CASSQGPNEQFF.

Points on this clone: Its ends do not fully match the called genes, so a read error is possible. The rearrangement uses TRBV15 and TRBJ2-5, with 11 bases fitting TRBD2. The CDR3 extends over 16 amino acids. CDR1 and CDR2 (germline): LNHNV, YYDKDF (reference sequence). DNA for the CDR3: TGTGCCACCAGCAGAGAACTAGCGGGAGCCGGAGAGACTCAGTACTTC. This encodes CATSRELAGAGETQYF.

The rearrangement joins TRBV6-5 to TRBJ2-7; 7 bases line up with TRBD1. Trimming at V came to 4 bases and at J to 0 bases, leaving 6 bases not matched to a gene. The CDR3 is made up of 15 amino acids. CDR1 is MNHEY and CDR2 is SVGAGI in the germline V gene. The CDR3 reads CASSSPGQYSYEQYF. CDR3 DNA sequence: TGTGCCAGCAGTTCACCGGGACAGTACTCCTACGAGCAGTACTTC.

This rearrangement joins TRBV30 to TRBJ1-5; possibly TRBD1 for D (5 bases). The V and J ends lost 0 bases and 5 bases respectively, with 11 bases between them. The CDR3 runs 14 residues. Germline CDR1 reads GTSNPN; CDR2 reads SVGIG (reference sequence). The CDR3 nucleotides read TGTGCCTGGAGTGTCGGGGGGGACTATCAGCCCCAGCATTTT. Amino acids: CAWSVGGDYQPQHF.

The chain links TRBV14 to TRBJ1-4; unclear D gene. Germline V gives CDR1 SGHDN, CDR2 FVKESK. V lost 2 bases to trimming and J lost 1 base, with 8 bases between them. This CDR3 spans 15 amino acids. The CDR3 DNA reads as TGTGCCAGCAGCCAATATCGTGGAACTAATGAAAAACTGTTTTTT. Translated, it gives CASSQYRGTNEKLFF. The whole variable domain, remainder taken from reference TRBV14 and TRBJ1-4, is EAGVTQFPSHSVIEKGQTVTLRCDPISGHDNLYWYRRVMGKEIKFLLHFVKESKQDESGMPNNRFLAERTGGTYSTLKVQPAELEDSGVYFCASSQYRGTNEKLFFGSGTQLSVL.

This chain connects TRBV29-1 to TRBJ2-6; D gene ambiguous. With 4 bases removed from V and 0 bases from J, the gap between germline ends came to 7 bases. The CDR3 extends over 14 amino acids. Per germline, CDR1 SQVTM and CDR2 ANQGSEA. Here the CDR3 reads CSVVTTSGANVLTF. The CDR3 DNA follows: TGCAGCGTTGTGACGACCTCTGGGGCCAACGTCCTGACTTTC.

This chain connects TRBV27 to TRBJ1-1, with D unresolved. Trimming removed 2 bases at V and 7 bases at J, with 14 bases between. Germline V gives CDR1 MNHEY, CDR2 SMNVEV (reference sequence). CDR3 length: 14 amino acids. The CDR3 is CASSLIQRRSEAFF. CDR3 DNA sequence: TGTGCCAGCAGTTTAATCCAGAGGCGGAGTGAAGCTTTCTTT.

The CDR3 here is CASSMTGVKQYF. CDR3 coding DNA: TGTGCCAGCAGTATGACAGGAGTGAAGCAGTACTTC. J is TRBJ2-7 and V is TRBV9; possible D gene TRBD1, 6 bases. The CDR3 sequence is 12 residues long. Trimming left V 5 bases short and J 8 bases short, with 14 bases between. Germline V gene lookup returns CDR1 SGDLS and CDR2 YYNGEE.

The chain is built from TRBV25-1 and TRBJ2-1; 8 bases align to TRBD2. CDR3 length equals 17 residues. After removal of 8 bases from V and 0 bases from J, the junction contained 12 bases not matched to a gene. Germline CDR1 MGHDK, CDR2 SYGVNS. CDR3 residues: CASAPYSGIGSYNEQFF. CDR3 bases: TGTGCCAGCGCCCCTTATAGCGGGATAGGCTCCTACAATGAGCAGTTCTTC.

The chain combines TRBV28 with TRBJ1-2; a possible D gene is TRBD1 (5 bases). CDR1 MDHEN and CDR2 SYDVKM come from the germline V gene. This CDR3 comprises 15 residues. V was trimmed by 6 bases and J by 7 bases, leaving 21 bases between them. CDR3 in amino acids: CASRPTVSMGGGYTF. The CDR3 DNA reads TGTGCCAGCAGACCGACAGTATCTATGGGAGGTGGCTACACCTTC.

Comment on this clone: The identical CDR3 is also encoded by other nucleotide sequences in the sample. The chain links TRBV9 to TRBJ2-7; TRBD2 is a possible D gene (5 bases). The CDR3 length is 14 residues. Germline V gene sequence: CDR1 SGDLS, CDR2 YYNGEE. Trimming pared 0 bases from V and 0 bases from J, leaving 7 bases between. CDR3 residues: CASSVVGNSYEQYF. CDR3 DNA: TGTGCCAGCAGCGTAGTCGGGAACTCCTACGAGCAGTACTTC.

The table lists this clone with a few counts. The chain recombines TRBV4-1 with TRBJ1-2; D might be TRBD1 (6 bases). Trimming cost V 0 bases and J 4 bases, with 15 bases left between them. Germline CDR1 and CDR2: MGHRA and YSYEKL. The CDR3 runs 16 residues. The DNA for the CDR3 is TGCGCCAGCAGCCAAGATTCGGCAGGGGTTATCTATGGCTACACCTTC. This encodes CASSQDSAGVIYGYTF.

The chain links TRBV19 to TRBJ2-2, with D possibly TRBD1 on 6 matching bases. Germline CDR1 reads LNHDA; CDR2 reads SQIVND (reference sequence). The CDR3 loop spans 15 amino acids. The V and J ends lost 3 bases and 8 bases respectively, with 16 bases between them. The CDR3 is CASSIQGTNRGELFF. CDR3 coding DNA: TGTGCCAGTAGTATCCAGGGGACGAATAGGGGGGAGCTGTTTTTT.

The gene calls are TRBV6-1 and TRBJ1-6; D remains ambiguous. The CDR3 loop spans 11 amino acids. With 4 bases removed from V and 10 bases from J, the gap between germline ends came to 5 bases. Germline lookup yields CDR1 MNHNS and CDR2 SASEGT. DNA for the CDR3: TGTGCCAGCAGTGTTCCCTCACCCCTCCACTTT. It translates to CASSVPSPLHF.